Listed here is a single T cell receptor beta chain. Its specificity is not known. The data were taken from a study of chemoradiotherapy in HPV16-positive cancers. Turning to the study itself: Candidate HPV-specific clones and shared TCR motifs came from a couple of HPV16-positive patients. Study-level findings and limits: Only two HPV16-positive patients supplied the functional HPV-specificity definition. In HPV16-positive patients, HPV-responsive T-cell expansion tracked better recurrence-free survival. Candidate HPV-specific clones and E7-related TCR motifs grew in tumor during treatment.

The table came from immunoSEQ multiplex PCR; TCRdb's copy has only in-frame clones and leaves some out. The sample has about 68,000 clones; approximately 91% are singletons. The CDR3 totals 17 residues. The germline V gene has CDR1 LNHDA and CDR2 SQIVND (reference sequence). V lost 3 bases to trimming and J lost 0 bases, with 16 bases between them. The V gene is TRBV19, the J gene TRBJ2-3; D is possibly TRBD2 (6 bases). Sequenced material: blood, taken from a patient who underwent chemoradiotherapy. The TCR originated in a human donor with HPV-associated anogenital cancer. The CDR3 nucleotides read TGTGCCAGTAGTATCGCCCATGGGGGGAGTAGCACAGATACGCAGTATTTT. Protein: CASSIAHGGSSTDTQYF.